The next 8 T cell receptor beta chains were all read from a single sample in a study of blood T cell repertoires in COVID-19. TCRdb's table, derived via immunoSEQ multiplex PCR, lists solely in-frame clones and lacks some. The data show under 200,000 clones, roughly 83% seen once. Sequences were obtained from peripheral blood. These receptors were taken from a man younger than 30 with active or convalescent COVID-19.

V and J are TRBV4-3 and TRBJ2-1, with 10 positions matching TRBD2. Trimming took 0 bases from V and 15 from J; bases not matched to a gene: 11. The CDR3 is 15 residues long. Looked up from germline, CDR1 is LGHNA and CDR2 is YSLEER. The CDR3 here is CASSQDWLAGAQPFF. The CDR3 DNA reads TGCGCCAGCAGCCAAGATTGGCTAGCGGGAGCCCAGCCGTTCTTC.

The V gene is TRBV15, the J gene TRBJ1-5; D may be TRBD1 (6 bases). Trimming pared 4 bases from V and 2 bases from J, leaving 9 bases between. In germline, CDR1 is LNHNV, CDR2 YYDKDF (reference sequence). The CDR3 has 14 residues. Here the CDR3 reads CATSIRQGNQPQHF. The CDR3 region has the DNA TGTGCCACCAGCATACGACAGGGCAATCAGCCCCAGCATTTT.

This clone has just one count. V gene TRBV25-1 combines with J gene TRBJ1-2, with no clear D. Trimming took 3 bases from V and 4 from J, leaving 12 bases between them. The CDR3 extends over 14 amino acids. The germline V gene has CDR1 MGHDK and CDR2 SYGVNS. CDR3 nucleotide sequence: TGTGCCAGCAGTGATCCTCTTAAATCCTATGGCTACACCTTC. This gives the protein CASSDPLKSYGYTF.

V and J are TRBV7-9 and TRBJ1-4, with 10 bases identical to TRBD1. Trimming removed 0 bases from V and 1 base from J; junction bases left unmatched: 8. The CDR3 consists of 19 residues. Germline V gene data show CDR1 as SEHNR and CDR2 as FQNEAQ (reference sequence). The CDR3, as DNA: TGTGCCAGCAGCTTAGCTCTCTTGGGACAGGGGAGAACTAATGAAAAACTGTTTTTT. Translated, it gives CASSLALLGQGRTNEKLFF.

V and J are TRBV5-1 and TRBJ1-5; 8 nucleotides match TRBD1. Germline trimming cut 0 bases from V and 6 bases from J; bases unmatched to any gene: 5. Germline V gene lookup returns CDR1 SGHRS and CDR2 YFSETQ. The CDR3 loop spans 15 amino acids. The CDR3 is CASSLGTGPGQPQHF. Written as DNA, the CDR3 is TGCGCCAGCAGCTTGGGGACAGGGCCAGGTCAGCCCCAGCATTTT.

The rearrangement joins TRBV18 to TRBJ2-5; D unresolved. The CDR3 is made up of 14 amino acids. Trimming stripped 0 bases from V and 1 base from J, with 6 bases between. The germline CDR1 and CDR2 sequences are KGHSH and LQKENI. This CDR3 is CASSPPNSQETQYF. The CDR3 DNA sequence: TGTGCCAGCTCACCACCGAACAGCCAAGAGACCCAGTACTTC.

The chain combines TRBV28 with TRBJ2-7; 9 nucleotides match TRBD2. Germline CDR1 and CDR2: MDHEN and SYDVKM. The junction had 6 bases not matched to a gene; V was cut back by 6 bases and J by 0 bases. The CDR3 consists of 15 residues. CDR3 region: CASRSPSGNSYEQYF. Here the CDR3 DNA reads TGTGCCAGCAGATCTCCTAGCGGGAACTCCTACGAGCAGTACTTC.

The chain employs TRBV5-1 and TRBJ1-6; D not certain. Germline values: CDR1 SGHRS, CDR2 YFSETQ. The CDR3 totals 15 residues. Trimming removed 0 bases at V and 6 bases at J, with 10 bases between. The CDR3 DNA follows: TGCGCCAGCAGCTTGGCCGAGCCTACTAATTCACCCCTCCACTTT. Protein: CASSLAEPTNSPLHF. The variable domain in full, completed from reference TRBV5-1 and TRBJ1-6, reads KAGVTQTPRYLIKTRGQQVTLSCSPISGHRSVSWYQQTPGQGLQFLFEYFSETQRNKGNFPGRFSGRQFSNSRSEMNVSTLELGDSALYLCASSLAEPTNSPLHFGNGTRLTVT.